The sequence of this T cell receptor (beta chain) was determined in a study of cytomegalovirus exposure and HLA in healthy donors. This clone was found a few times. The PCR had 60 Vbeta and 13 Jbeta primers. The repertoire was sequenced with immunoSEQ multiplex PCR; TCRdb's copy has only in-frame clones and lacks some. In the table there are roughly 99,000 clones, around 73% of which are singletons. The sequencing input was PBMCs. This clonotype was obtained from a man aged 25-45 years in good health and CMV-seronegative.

This CDR3 is CASSLGVGSGATQYF. For the CDR3, the DNA is TGTGCCAGCAGCTTAGGTGTCGGTAGCGGGGCTACCCAGTACTTC. The chain has TRBV7-8 and TRBJ2-5; 8 bases are shared with TRBD2. The CDR3 totals 15 residues. Germline trimming cut 1 base from V and 8 bases from J; bases unmatched to any gene: 9. Per germline, CDR1 SGHVS and CDR2 FQNEAQ.